This T cell receptor (beta chain) was sequenced in a study of CD4 and CD8 cells across lung adenocarcinoma regions. The patients had localized lung adenocarcinoma, a non-small cell subtype. TCRdb re-analysed the PCR reads in MiXCR, keeping a single row per CDR3 protein. The sample has over 6,000 distinct CDR3 sequences, roughly 56% seen once; the top ten hold about 22%. Trimming pared 6 bases from V and 4 bases from J, leaving 9 bases between. Germline V gives CDR1 MNHNS, CDR2 SASEGT. The CDR3 consists of 12 residues. The V call is TRBV6-1, the J call TRBJ1-2; D call uncertain. The clonotype originates from a female donor with lung adenocarcinoma. The CD4 and CD8 labels of this study may be unreliable. The specimen sequenced was CD4+ T cells from the center of a lung tumor. The CDR3 nucleotides are TGTGCCAGCAGGCCCGGAGGCTATGGCTACACCTTC. Amino acids: CASRPGGYGYTF.